What follows is one TCR beta chain and its context. Its antigen is not known. This sample was taken from a study of cytomegalovirus exposure and HLA in healthy donors. General observations from the study: Later analysis showed most CMV-associated TCR beta chains appearing HLA-restricted.

The PCR contained 60 Vbeta and 13 Jbeta primers. Libraries were prepared by immunoSEQ multiplex PCR; TCRdb keeps only in-frame clonotypes and omits some of them. Here the sample spans roughly 150,000 clones, around 72% being singletons. CDR1 and CDR2 from the germline V gene are LNHDA and SQIVND (reference sequence). V gave up 5 bases and J gave up 1 base; unmatched junction bases: 5. The CDR3 contains 15 residues. The chain employs TRBV19 and TRBJ1-5, with 7 bases lining up with TRBD1. The TCR comes from a man aged 18 to 30 in good health and CMV-seronegative. Sequencing was carried out using PBMCs. The CDR3 here is CASSFDRDSNQPQHF. Written as DNA, the CDR3 is TGTGCCAGTAGTTTCGACAGGGACAGCAATCAGCCCCAGCATTTT.